The 11 T cell receptor beta chains listed next were all sequenced from one sample in a study of blood T cell repertoires in COVID-19. Measured with immunoSEQ multiplex PCR; TCRdb has only the in-frame clones, and not every one. Among about 20,000 clones listed, around 89% were seen once. The sequenced material came from peripheral blood. The receptors shown here come from a woman aged 55-69 years with active COVID-19.

The chain uses TRBV27 and TRBJ1-2; the D gene is possibly TRBD1 (5 bases). This CDR3 is built from 15 residues. Trimming pared 3 bases from V and 5 bases from J, leaving 16 bases between. Germline CDR1 MNHEY, CDR2 SMNVEV (reference sequence). The CDR3 sequence is CASSFSGGRGYGYTF. DNA of the CDR3: TGTGCCAGCAGTTTCTCGGGGGGGAGAGGGTATGGCTACACCTTC.

The chain recombines TRBV3-1 (or the pseudogene TRBV3-2) with TRBJ2-2; TRBD2 matches at 12 bases. CDR1 LGHDT and CDR2 YNNKEL come from the germline V gene (reference sequence). This CDR3 comprises 16 residues. With V trimmed by 4 bases and J by 3 bases, 3 bases remained unmatched. CDR3 bases: TGTGCCAGCAGCCTCCCTAGCGGGGGGGACACCGGGGAGCTGTTTTTT. Residues: CASSLPSGGDTGELFF.

CDR3 coding DNA: TGTGCCAGCACCGCCACCCCGGGGGTGGAGACCCAGTACTTC. It yields the protein CASTATPGVETQYF. V usage is TRBV2 and J usage is TRBJ2-5; possibly TRBD2 for D (6 bases). Per the germline V gene, CDR1 is SNHLY and CDR2 is FYNNEI. Trimming left V 7 bases short and J 5 bases short, with 17 bases between. The CDR3 covers 14 residues.

The V and J genes are TRBV13 and TRBJ1-1, with TRBD1 matching 7 bases. The trim removed 5 bases at V and 10 bases at J, leaving 4 bases unmatched. Looked up from germline, CDR1 is PRHDT and CDR2 is FYEKMQ (reference sequence). There are 11 residues in the CDR3. CDR3 protein: CASSRQGGAFF. CDR3 sequence (DNA): TGTGCCAGCAGCAGGCAGGGGGGAGCTTTCTTT. Using reference TRBV13 and TRBJ1-1 for the parts outside the CDR3, the full variable domain is AAGVIQSPRHLIKEKRETATLKCYPIPRHDTVYWYQQGPGQDPQFLISFYEKMQSDKGSIPDRFSAQQFSDYHSELNMSSLELGDSALYFCASSRQGGAFFGQGTRLTVV.

V and J are TRBV9 and TRBJ2-7; D is perhaps TRBD2 (6 bases). This CDR3 is 15 amino acids long. Looked up from germline, CDR1 is SGDLS and CDR2 is YYNGEE. Trimming removed 1 base at V and 4 bases at J, with 15 bases between. In DNA form, the CDR3 reads TGTGCCAGCAGCGTAAGCGGAGGGGCCAAGTACGAGCAGTACTTC. It encodes CASSVSGGAKYEQYF.

The chain combines TRBV13 with TRBJ1-1, with 8 bases lining up with TRBD1. Germline assignment: CDR1 PRHDT and CDR2 FYEKMQ (reference sequence). Trimming removed 2 bases from V and 14 bases from J; junction bases left unmatched: 10. This CDR3 is 13 amino acids long. Written as DNA, the CDR3 is TGTGCCAGCAGCTTATCTCATCGGGACAGGCAGTTCTTT. It is translated as CASSLSHRDRQFF.

The gene calls are TRBV5-1 and TRBJ2-2; 7 bases are shared with TRBD2. The V gene end was trimmed by 0 bases and the J gene end by 4 bases; junction bases not matched to a gene: 3. Germline V lookup: CDR1 SGHRS, CDR2 YFSETQ. This CDR3 is 15 amino acids long. CDR3 loop: CASSLEGRGTGELFF. CDR3 nucleotide sequence: TGCGCCAGCAGCTTGGAGGGGAGGGGCACCGGGGAGCTGTTTTTT.

The chain employs TRBV5-4 and TRBJ2-1; 9 bases are a match to TRBD2. CDR1 is SGHNT, CDR2 YYREEE, per germline (reference sequence). V dropped 0 bases and J dropped 5; count of bases not matched to a gene: 3. The CDR3 extends over 15 amino acids. CDR3 coding DNA: TGTGCCAGCAGCTTGGGGACTAGCGAGAACAATGAGCAGTTCTTC. Amino acid sequence: CASSLGTSENNEQFF. The entire variable domain, with the rest obtained from reference TRBV5-4 and TRBJ2-1, is as follows: ETGVTQSPTHLIKTRGQQVTLRCSSQSGHNTVSWYQQALGQGPQFIFQYYREEENGRGNFPPRFSGLQFPNYSSELNVNALELDDSALYLCASSLGTSENNEQFFGPGTRLTVL.

Turning to this clone: The sample contains more than one DNA sequence encoding this CDR3. The chain joins TRBV2 to TRBJ1-1, with D perhaps matching TRBD1 (5 bases). Germline-derived CDR1 and CDR2 are SNHLY and FYNNEI. The CDR3 extends over 13 amino acids. Trimming pared 6 bases from V and 1 base from J, leaving 9 bases between. The CDR3 DNA reads TGTGCCAGCAGGGGGCAGGGGAACACTGAAGCTTTCTTT. It translates to CASRGQGNTEAFF. Full variable domain (rest looked up from reference TRBV2 and TRBJ1-1): EPEVTQTPSHQVTQMGQEVILRCVPISNHLYFYWYRQILGQKVEFLVSFYNNEISEKSEIFDDQFSVERPDGSNFTLKIRSTKLEDSAMYFCASRGQGNTEAFFGQGTRLTVV.

The chain uses TRBV9 and TRBJ2-1; 7 positions agree with TRBD2. The V gene end was trimmed by 1 base and the J gene end by 0 bases; junction bases not matched to a gene: 13. CDR1 and CDR2 (germline): SGDLS, YYNGEE. CDR3 length equals 19 residues. DNA for the CDR3: TGTGCCAGCAGCGTACAAGATTTGCGGGGGTTCAGCTCCTACAATGAGCAGTTCTTC. Residues: CASSVQDLRGFSSYNEQFF.

The rearrangement joins TRBV19 to TRBJ1-1; D possibly corresponds to TRBD1 (6 bases). The CDR3 contains 11 residues. V was cut by 6 bases and J by 8 bases, with 10 bases left in between. Germline lookup yields CDR1 LNHDA and CDR2 SQIVND (reference sequence). CDR3 bases: TGTGCCAGTAGCCGGGACATGGAAGCTTTCTTT. This encodes CASSRDMEAFF.